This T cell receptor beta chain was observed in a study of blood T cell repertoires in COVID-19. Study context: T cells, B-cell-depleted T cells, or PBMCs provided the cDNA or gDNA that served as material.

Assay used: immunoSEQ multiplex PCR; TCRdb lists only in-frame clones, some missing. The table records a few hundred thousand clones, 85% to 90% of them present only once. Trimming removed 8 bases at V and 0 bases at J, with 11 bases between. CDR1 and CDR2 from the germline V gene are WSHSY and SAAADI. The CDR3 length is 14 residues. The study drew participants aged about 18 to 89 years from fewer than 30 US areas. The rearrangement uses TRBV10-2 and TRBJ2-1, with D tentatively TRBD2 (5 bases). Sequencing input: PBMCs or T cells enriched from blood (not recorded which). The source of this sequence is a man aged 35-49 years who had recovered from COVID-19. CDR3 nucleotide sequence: TGCGCCAGCGGGAGCGCTAGCTCCTACAATGAGCAGTTCTTC. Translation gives CASGSASSYNEQFF.